This is a list of T cell receptor beta chains from one sample in a study of blood T cell repertoires in COVID-19. Clones were read by immunoSEQ multiplex PCR, and TCRdb kept only the in-frame ones, dropping some. Among about 110,000 clones listed, 87% were seen once. Sequenced: peripheral blood. All receptors derive from a human donor in a cohort sampled during active COVID-19. Both conserved end residues are part of each CDR3. A D gene is named only where the DNA matches it firmly. Expanded clones are given a class, and other clones once, few, many or no size at all.

cdr3_aa | cdr3_nt | j_call | clone_size | d_call | v_call
CASSEGPASYEQYF | TGTGCCAGCAGTGAAGGACCAGCGAGCTACGAGCAGTACTTC | TRBJ2-7 | NA | NA | TRBV2
CASSRQGDEQYF | TGTGCCAGCAGTCGACAGGGGGACGAGCAGTACTTC | TRBJ2-7 | few | TRBD1 | TRBV2
CASSWTGTVKTQYF | TGTGCCAGCAGCTGGACAGGGACAGTGAAGACCCAGTACTTC | TRBJ2-5 | NA | TRBD1 | TRBV6-6
CASSAGVGNTIYF | TGTGCCAGCAGCGCAGGGGTGGGAAACACCATATATTTT | TRBJ1-3 | NA | NA | TRBV9
CASSRTGASTDTQYF | TGTGCCAGTAGTAGGACAGGTGCTAGCACAGATACGCAGTATTTT | TRBJ2-3 | NA | TRBD1 | TRBV19
CASSSRLARISYEQYF | TGTGCCAGCAGTTCGCGACTAGCGAGGATCTCCTACGAGCAGTACTTC | TRBJ2-7 | NA | TRBD2 | TRBV6-2/TRBV6-3
CASSQRQGIDVGAFF | TGTGCCAGCAGCCAAAGACAGGGAATCGACGTAGGAGCTTTCTTT | TRBJ1-1 | NA | TRBD1 | TRBV7-9
CASSYSAAGDYGYTF | TGTGCCAGCAGTTACTCGGCCGCGGGGGACTATGGCTACACCTTC | TRBJ1-2 | once | NA | TRBV6-5
CASSARYGGGIGDTQYF | TGTGCCAGTAGTGCTCGCTATGGGGGAGGGATTGGAGATACGCAGTATTTT | TRBJ2-3 | NA | TRBD2 | TRBV19
CASSFFQGQGGEKLFF | TGTGCCAGCAGTTTTTTCCAGGGCCAGGGCGGCGAAAAACTGTTTTTT | TRBJ1-4 | NA | NA | TRBV27
CASSLGRAGGVNQPQHF | TGTGCCAGCAGCTTAGGAAGGGCAGGGGGCGTCAATCAGCCCCAGCATTTT | TRBJ1-5 | NA | TRBD1 | TRBV7-8